This T cell receptor (beta chain) was sequenced for a study of OX40 agonist ivuxolimab in advanced cancers. Overall study findings and caveats: With doses of 0.1 to 3.0 mg/kg, CD4+ and CD8+ blood T cells had undergone clonal expansion by week 6.

Clones were sequenced by immunoSEQ multiplex PCR, and TCRdb holds only the in-frame ones, with some missing. This sample has approximately 50,000 clones; around 85% occur once, and the top ten carry approximately 13%. Per germline, CDR1 SNHLY and CDR2 FYNNEI. V was trimmed by 4 bases and J by 0 bases, leaving 11 bases between them. The CDR3 contains 15 residues. Points on this clone: Its matching antigen is unknown.

The receptor comes from an adult with an advanced solid tumor such as melanoma, head and neck, liver or kidney cancer. The chain employs TRBV2 and TRBJ2-3; D not resolved. The specimen comprised CD4+ or CD8+ T cells sorted from blood, sampled in a trial of the OX40 agonist ivuxolimab. CDR3: CASSADGTSTDTQYF. CDR3 coding DNA: TGTGCCAGCAGTGCGGACGGAACTAGCACAGATACGCAGTATTTT.